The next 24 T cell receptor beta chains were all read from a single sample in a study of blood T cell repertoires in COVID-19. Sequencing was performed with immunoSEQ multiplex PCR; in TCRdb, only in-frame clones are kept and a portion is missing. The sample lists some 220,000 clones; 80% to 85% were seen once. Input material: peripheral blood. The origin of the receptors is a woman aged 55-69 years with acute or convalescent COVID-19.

CDR3 sequence: CASSVGRGPGAKNIQYF. CDR3 DNA sequence: TGTGCCAGCAGCGTCGGGAGGGGGCCGGGTGCCAAAAACATTCAGTACTTC. This sequence joins TRBV7-2 and TRBJ2-4, with D maybe TRBD2 (8 bases). V lost 5 bases and J 1 base, leaving 18 bases between the germline ends. The CDR3 runs 17 residues. Germline CDR1 is SGHTA and CDR2 is FQGNSA.

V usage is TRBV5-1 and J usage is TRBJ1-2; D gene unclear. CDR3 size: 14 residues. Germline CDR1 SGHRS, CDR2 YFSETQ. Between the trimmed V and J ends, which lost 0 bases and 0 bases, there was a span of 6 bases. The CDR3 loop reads CASSLDTTNYGYTF. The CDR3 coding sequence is TGCGCCAGCAGCTTGGACACTACTAACTATGGCTACACCTTC.

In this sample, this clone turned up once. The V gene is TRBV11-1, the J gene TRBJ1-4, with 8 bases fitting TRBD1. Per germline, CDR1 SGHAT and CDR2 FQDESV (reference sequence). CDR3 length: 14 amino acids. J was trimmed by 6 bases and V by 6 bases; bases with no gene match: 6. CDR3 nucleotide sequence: TGTGCCAGCAGTCGCAGGGGGCCGGATGAAAAACTGTTTTTT. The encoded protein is CASSRRGPDEKLFF.

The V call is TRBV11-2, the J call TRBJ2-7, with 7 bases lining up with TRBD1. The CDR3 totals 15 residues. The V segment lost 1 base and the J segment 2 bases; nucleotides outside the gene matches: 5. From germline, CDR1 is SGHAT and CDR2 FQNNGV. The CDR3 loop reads CASSLGTGQTYEQYF. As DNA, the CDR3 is TGTGCCAGCAGCTTAGGTACGGGACAGACCTACGAGCAGTACTTC.

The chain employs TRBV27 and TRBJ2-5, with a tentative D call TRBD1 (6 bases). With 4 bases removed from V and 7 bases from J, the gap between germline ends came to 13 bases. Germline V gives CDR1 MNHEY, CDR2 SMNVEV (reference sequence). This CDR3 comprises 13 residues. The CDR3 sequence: CASSSGSRGTQYF. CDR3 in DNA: TGTGCCAGCAGTTCGGGTAGCAGGGGGACCCAGTACTTC.

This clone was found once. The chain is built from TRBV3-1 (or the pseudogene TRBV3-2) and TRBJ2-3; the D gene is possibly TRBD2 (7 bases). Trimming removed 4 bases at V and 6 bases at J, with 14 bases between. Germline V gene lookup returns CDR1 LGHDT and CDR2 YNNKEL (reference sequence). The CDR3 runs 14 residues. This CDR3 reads CASSPRGGGDTQYF. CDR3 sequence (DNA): TGTGCCAGCAGCCCCCGCGGGGGCGGCGATACGCAGTATTTT.

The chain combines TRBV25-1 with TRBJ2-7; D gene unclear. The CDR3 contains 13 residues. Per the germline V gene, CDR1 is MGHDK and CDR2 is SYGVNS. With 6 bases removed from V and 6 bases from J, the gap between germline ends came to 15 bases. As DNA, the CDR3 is TGTGCCAGCAGGCCTCACCACGACTTCGAGCAGTACTTC. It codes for CASRPHHDFEQYF.

CDR3 protein: CASSPGTEGNTIYF. CDR3 coding DNA: TGTGCCAGCAGCCCCGGGACAGAAGGAAACACCATATATTTT. This chain connects TRBV7-6 to TRBJ1-3, with 7 bases fitting TRBD1. CDR1 is SGHVS, CDR2 FNYEAQ, per germline. This CDR3 spans 14 amino acids. V was pared by 5 bases and J by 4 bases, with 5 bases of the junction left unmatched. The whole variable domain, remainder taken from reference TRBV7-6 and TRBJ1-3, is GAGVSQSPRYKVTKRGQDVALRCDPISGHVSLYWYRQALGQGPEFLTYFNYEAQQDKSGLPNDRFSAERPEGSISTLTIQRTEQRDSAMYRCASSPGTEGNTIYFGEGSWLTVV.

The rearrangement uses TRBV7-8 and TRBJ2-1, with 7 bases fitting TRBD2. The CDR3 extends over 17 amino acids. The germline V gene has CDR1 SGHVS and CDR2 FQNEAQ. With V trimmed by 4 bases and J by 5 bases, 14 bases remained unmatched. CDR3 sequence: CASSSKSAGMFDNEQFF. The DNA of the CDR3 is TGTGCCAGCAGCTCAAAATCAGCGGGGATGTTCGACAATGAGCAGTTCTTC.

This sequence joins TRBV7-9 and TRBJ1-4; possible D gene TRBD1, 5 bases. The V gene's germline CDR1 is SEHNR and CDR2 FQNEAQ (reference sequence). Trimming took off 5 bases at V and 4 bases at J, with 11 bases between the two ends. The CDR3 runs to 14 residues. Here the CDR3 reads CASSVGQGNEKLFF. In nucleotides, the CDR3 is TGTGCCAGCAGCGTCGGGCAGGGTAATGAAAAACTGTTTTTT.

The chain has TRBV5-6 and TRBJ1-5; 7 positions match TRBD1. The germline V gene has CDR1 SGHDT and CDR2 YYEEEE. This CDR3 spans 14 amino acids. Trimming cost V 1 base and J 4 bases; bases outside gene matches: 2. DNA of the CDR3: TGTGCCAGCAGCTTGAGGGGGCAGAATCAGCCCCAGCATTTT. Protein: CASSLRGQNQPQHF.

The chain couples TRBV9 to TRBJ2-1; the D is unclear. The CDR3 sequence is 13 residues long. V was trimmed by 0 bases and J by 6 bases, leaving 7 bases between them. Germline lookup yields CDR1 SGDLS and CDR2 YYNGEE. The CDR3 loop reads CASSVAPFNEQFF. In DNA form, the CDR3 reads TGTGCCAGCAGCGTAGCTCCCTTCAATGAGCAGTTCTTC.

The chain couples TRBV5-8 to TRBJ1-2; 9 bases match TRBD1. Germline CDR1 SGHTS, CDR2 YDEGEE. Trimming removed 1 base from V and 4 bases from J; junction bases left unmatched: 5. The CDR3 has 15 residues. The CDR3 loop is CASSLTGGYVYGYTF. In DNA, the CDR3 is TGTGCCAGCAGCTTGACAGGGGGCTACGTCTATGGCTACACCTTC.

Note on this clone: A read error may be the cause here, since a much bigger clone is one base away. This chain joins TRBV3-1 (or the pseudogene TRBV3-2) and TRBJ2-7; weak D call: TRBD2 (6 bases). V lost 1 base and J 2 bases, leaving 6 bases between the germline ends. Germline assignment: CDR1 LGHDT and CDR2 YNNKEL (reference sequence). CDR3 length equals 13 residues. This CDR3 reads CASSQAGAYEQYF. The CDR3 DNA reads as TGTGCCAGCAGCCAAGCGGGGGCCTACGAGCAGTACTTC.

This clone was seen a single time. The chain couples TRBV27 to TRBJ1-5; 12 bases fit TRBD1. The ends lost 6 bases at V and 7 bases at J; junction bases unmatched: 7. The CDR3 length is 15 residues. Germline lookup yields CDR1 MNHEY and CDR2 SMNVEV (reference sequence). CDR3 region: CASSSGTGGRQPQHF. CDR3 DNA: TGTGCCAGCAGCTCCGGGACAGGGGGCAGACAGCCCCAGCATTTT.

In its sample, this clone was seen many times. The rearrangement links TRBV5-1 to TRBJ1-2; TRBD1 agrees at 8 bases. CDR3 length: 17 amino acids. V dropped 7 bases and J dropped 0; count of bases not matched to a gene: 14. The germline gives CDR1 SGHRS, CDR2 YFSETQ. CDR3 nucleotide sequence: TGCGCCAGCGGACGGACAGGGCTGTCTTTTCCTAACTATGGCTACACCTTC. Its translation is CASGRTGLSFPNYGYTF. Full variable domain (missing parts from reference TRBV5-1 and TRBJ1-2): KAGVTQTPRYLIKTRGQQVTLSCSPISGHRSVSWYQQTPGQGLQFLFEYFSETQRNKGNFPGRFSGRQFSNSRSEMNVSTLELGDSALYLCASGRTGLSFPNYGYTFGSGTRLTVV.

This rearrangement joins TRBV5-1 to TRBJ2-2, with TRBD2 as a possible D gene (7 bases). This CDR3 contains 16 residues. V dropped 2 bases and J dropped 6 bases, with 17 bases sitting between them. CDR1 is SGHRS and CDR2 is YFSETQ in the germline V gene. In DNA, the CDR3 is TGCGCCAGCAGCTTAGATCGGGGGGCCATGCCCGGGGAGCTGTTTTTT. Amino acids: CASSLDRGAMPGELFF. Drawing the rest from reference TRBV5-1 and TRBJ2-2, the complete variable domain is KAGVTQTPRYLIKTRGQQVTLSCSPISGHRSVSWYQQTPGQGLQFLFEYFSETQRNKGNFPGRFSGRQFSNSRSEMNVSTLELGDSALYLCASSLDRGAMPGELFFGEGSRLTVL.

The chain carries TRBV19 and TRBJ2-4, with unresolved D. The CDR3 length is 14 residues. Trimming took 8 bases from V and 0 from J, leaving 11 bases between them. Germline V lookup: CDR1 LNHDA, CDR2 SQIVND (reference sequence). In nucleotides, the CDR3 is TGTGCCAGTCGCGCGGATCTAGCCAAAAACATTCAGTACTTC. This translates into CASRADLAKNIQYF.

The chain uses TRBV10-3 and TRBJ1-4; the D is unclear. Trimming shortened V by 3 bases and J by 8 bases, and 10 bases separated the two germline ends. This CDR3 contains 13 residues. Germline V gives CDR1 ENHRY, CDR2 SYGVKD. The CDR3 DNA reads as TGTGCCATCAGTGACTCGGAGAAGGAAAAACTGTTTTTT. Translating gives CAISDSEKEKLFF.

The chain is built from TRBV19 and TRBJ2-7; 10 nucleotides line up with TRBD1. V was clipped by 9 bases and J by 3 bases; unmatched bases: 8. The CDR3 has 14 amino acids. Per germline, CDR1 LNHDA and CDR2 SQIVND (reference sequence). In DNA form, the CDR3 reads TGTGCCAGCCACCCGGGACAGGGGTACTACGAGCAGTACTTC. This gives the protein CASHPGQGYYEQYF.

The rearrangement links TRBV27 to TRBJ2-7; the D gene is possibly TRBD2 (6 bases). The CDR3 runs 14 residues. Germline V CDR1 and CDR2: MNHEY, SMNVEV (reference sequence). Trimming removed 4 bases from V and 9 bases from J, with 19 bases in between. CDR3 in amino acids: CASSSGGRELRQYF. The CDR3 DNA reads TGTGCCAGCAGTTCCGGGGGTCGGGAGCTAAGGCAGTACTTC.

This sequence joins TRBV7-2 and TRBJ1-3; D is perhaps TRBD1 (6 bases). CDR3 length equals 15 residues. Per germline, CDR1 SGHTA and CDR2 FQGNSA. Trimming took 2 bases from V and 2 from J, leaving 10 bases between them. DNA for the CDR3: TGTGCCAGCAGCTTAACAGGGTTAGCTGGAAACACCATATATTTT. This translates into CASSLTGLAGNTIYF.

CDR3 in amino acids: CASSLVATGRGYEQYF. The DNA for the CDR3 is TGTGCCAGCAGCTTAGTTGCGACAGGGCGGGGCTACGAGCAGTACTTC. The rearrangement links TRBV7-2 to TRBJ2-7, with a weak D call TRBD1 (7 bases). Germline loops: CDR1 SGHTA, CDR2 FQGNSA. CDR3 length: 16 residues. Trimming left V 1 base short and J 3 bases short, with 16 bases between. Full variable domain (outside the CDR3, taken from reference TRBV7-2 and TRBJ2-7): GAGVSQSPSNKVTEKGKDVELRCDPISGHTALYWYRQSLGQGLEFLIYFQGNSAPDKSGLPSDRFSAERTGGSVSTLTIQRTQQEDSAVYLCASSLVATGRGYEQYFGPGTRLTVT.

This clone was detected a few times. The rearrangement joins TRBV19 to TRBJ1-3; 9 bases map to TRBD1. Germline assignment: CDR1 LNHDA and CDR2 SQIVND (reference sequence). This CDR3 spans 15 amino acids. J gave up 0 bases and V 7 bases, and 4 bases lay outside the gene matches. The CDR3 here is CASTTGGLSGNTIYF. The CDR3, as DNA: TGTGCCAGTACGACAGGGGGACTCTCTGGAAACACCATATATTTT.